Following are 11 T cell receptor beta chains from one sample sequenced in a study of cytomegalovirus exposure and HLA in healthy donors. 13 Jbeta primers and 60 Vbeta primers were used for the PCR. Assay: immunoSEQ multiplex PCR; the TCRdb copy retains only in-frame clones and omits some. The sample holds about 260,000 clones, around 65% seen once. Sequencing input: PBMCs. The receptors derive from a female donor in good health and CMV-seronegative.

This clone was detected a few times. The chain links TRBV7-9 to TRBJ2-5; 9 positions agree with TRBD1. Germline CDR1 and CDR2: SEHNR and FQNEAQ (reference sequence). V dropped 4 bases and J dropped 5; count of bases not matched to a gene: 14. This CDR3 spans 17 amino acids. CDR3 nucleotides: TGTGCCAGCAGCTCCACCCCGGGACAGGGATATGGGGAGACCCAGTACTTC. Its protein product is CASSSTPGQGYGETQYF. Full variable domain (remainder filled in from reference TRBV7-9 and TRBJ2-5): DTGVSQNPRHKITKRGQNVTFRCDPISEHNRLYWYRQTLGQGPEFLTYFQNEAQLEKSRLLSDRFSAERPKGSFSTLEIQRTEQGDSAMYLCASSSTPGQGYGETQYFGPGTRLLVL.

The CDR3 DNA is TGCGCCAGCAGTCCCGACAGGGGGCCCTATCAGCCCCAGCATTTT. Protein sequence: CASSPDRGPYQPQHF. The chain recombines TRBV4-1 with TRBJ1-5; the match to TRBD1 covers 10 bases. CDR1 and CDR2 from the germline V gene are MGHRA and YSYEKL. This CDR3 has 15 residues. Losses at the gene ends were 6 bases for V and 5 bases for J; bases not matched to a gene: 7.

This clone was picked up one time. J is TRBJ1-2 and V is TRBV7-6, with 7 bases lining up with TRBD1. V lost 6 bases to trimming and J lost 10 bases; unmatched junction nucleotides: 14. CDR3 length: 14 residues. Germline V CDR1 and CDR2: SGHVS, FNYEAQ. CDR3: CASSTRTGAGAYTF. CDR3 sequence (DNA): TGTGCCAGCAGTACTAGGACAGGCGCCGGCGCCTACACCTTC.

This chain uses TRBV5-4 with TRBJ2-1, with D perhaps TRBD1 (5 bases). Germline V lookup: CDR1 SGHNT, CDR2 YYREEE (reference sequence). With 1 base removed from V and 0 bases from J, the gap between germline ends came to 8 bases. This CDR3 contains 15 residues. This CDR3 is CASSLLDNSYNEQFF. DNA for the CDR3: TGTGCCAGCAGCTTGTTGGACAACTCCTACAATGAGCAGTTCTTC.

The rearrangement links TRBV13 to TRBJ2-5, with TRBD1 matching over 10 bases. Germline loops: CDR1 PRHDT, CDR2 FYEKMQ (reference sequence). CDR3 length equals 15 residues. Unmatched junction bases numbered 7, after V lost 3 bases and J lost 6 bases. CDR3 nucleotide sequence: TGTGCCAGCAGCTTCGGACAGGGGGGGAAAAAGACCCAGTACTTC. Protein sequence: CASSFGQGGKKTQYF.

This clone was seen only a few times. The chain has TRBV13 and TRBJ1-2; maybe TRBD1 (6 bases). CDR3 length: 13 amino acids. V dropped 8 bases and J dropped 4 bases, with 14 bases sitting between them. Per the germline V gene, CDR1 is PRHDT and CDR2 is FYEKMQ (reference sequence). CDR3 sequence reads: CASRRQGGYGYTF. The CDR3 nucleotides are TGTGCCAGCCGAAGGCAAGGGGGCTATGGCTACACCTTC.

CDR3 in amino acids: CASSIRESTDTQYF. The CDR3 coding sequence is TGTGCCAGTAGTATCCGGGAGAGCACAGATACGCAGTATTTT. The chain couples TRBV19 to TRBJ2-3; D is possibly TRBD2 (6 bases). From germline, CDR1 is LNHDA and CDR2 SQIVND (reference sequence). This CDR3 contains 14 residues. V gave up 3 bases and J gave up 0 bases, with 7 bases separating them. The whole variable domain, remainder taken from reference TRBV19 and TRBJ2-3, is DGGITQSPKYLFRKEGQNVTLSCEQNLNHDAMYWYRQDPGQGLRLIYYSQIVNDFQKGDIAEGYSVSREKKESFPLTVTSAQKNPTAFYLCASSIRESTDTQYFGPGTRLTVL.

V is TRBV30 and J is TRBJ2-3; D gene unclear. V lost 0 bases, J lost 3 bases, and 7 bases lay in between. The CDR3 runs to 13 residues. CDR1 is GTSNPN, CDR2 SVGIG, per germline (reference sequence). The CDR3 DNA sequence: TGTGCCTGGAGTGTACTGAGGACAGATACGCAGTATTTT. Translating gives CAWSVLRTDTQYF.

This sequence joins TRBV18 and TRBJ1-5; TRBD1 matches 11 bases. The germline gives CDR1 KGHSH, CDR2 LQKENI. The CDR3 spans 14 residues. J lost 6 bases, V lost 9 bases, and 7 bases had no gene match. CDR3 region: CASKRGTGGQPQHF. The CDR3, as DNA: TGTGCCAGTAAGAGGGGGACAGGGGGTCAGCCCCAGCATTTT.

V usage is TRBV11-2 and J usage is TRBJ2-7; 9 bases map to TRBD1. Germline loops: CDR1 SGHAT, CDR2 FQNNGV. The CDR3 sequence is 15 residues long. The ends lost 5 bases at V and 3 bases at J; junction bases unmatched: 8. The CDR3 here is CASSLSRTGVYEQYF. In DNA form, the CDR3 reads TGTGCCAGCAGCCTCTCCCGGACAGGGGTCTACGAGCAGTACTTC.

The chain recombines TRBV5-1 with TRBJ2-3; D may be TRBD1 (5 bases). Germline V gene lookup returns CDR1 SGHRS and CDR2 YFSETQ. Trimming shortened V by 4 bases and J by 2 bases, and 14 bases separated the two germline ends. The CDR3 totals 15 residues. The CDR3 DNA sequence: TGCGCCAGCAGCCTGGCTGACAGCCCCACAGATACGCAGTATTTT. Its protein product is CASSLADSPTDTQYF.